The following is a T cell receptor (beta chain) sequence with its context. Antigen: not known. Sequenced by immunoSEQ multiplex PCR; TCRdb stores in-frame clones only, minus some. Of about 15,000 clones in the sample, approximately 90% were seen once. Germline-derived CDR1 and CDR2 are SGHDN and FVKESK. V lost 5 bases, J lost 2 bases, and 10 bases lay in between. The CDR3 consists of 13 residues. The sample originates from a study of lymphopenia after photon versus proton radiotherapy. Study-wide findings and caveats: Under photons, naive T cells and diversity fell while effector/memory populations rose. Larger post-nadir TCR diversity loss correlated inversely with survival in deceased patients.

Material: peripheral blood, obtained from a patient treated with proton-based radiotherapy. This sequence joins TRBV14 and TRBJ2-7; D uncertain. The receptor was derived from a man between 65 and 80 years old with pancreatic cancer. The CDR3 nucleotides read TGTGCCAGCAGCGAGACCGTACCCTACGAGCAGTACTTC. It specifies CASSETVPYEQYF. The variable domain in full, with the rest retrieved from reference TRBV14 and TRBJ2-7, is EAGVTQFPSHSVIEKGQTVTLRCDPISGHDNLYWYRRVMGKEIKFLLHFVKESKQDESGMPNNRFLAERTGGTYSTLKVQPAELEDSGVYFCASSETVPYEQYFGPGTRLTVT.